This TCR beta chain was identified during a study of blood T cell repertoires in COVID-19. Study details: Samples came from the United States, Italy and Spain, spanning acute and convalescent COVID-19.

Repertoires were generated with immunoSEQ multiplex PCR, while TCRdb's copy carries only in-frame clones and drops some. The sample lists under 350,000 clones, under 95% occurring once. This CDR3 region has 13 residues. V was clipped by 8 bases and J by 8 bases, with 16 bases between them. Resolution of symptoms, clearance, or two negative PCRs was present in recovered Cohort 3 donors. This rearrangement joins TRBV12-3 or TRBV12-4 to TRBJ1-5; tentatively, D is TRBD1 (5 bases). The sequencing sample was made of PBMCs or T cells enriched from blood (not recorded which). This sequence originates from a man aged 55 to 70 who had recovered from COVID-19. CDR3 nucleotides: TGTGCCAGCTCCACAGGCCAAAATGAGCCCCAGCATTTT. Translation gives CASSTGQNEPQHF.